This record concerns one TCR beta chain sequence. Its cognate antigen is unknown. This specimen belongs to a study of radiotherapy plus CTLA-4 blockade in lung cancer. The overall study: Patients showed objective responses in under 20% of cases, and disease control was achieved by roughly 30%.

The CDR3 length is 13 residues. V was pared by 5 bases and J by 13 bases, with 19 bases between. Germline CDR1 is SGHTS and CDR2 is YDEGEE. General study results and limits: In blood, early T cell clone dynamics reportedly predicted response best, together with interferon-beta.

Libraries were prepared by immunoSEQ multiplex PCR; TCRdb keeps only in-frame clonotypes and omits some of them. The table lists 55,000 to 65,000 clones, less than 85% of them singletons. Sample: peripheral blood, taken from a patient treated with radiotherapy plus ipilimumab. The V gene is TRBV5-8, the J gene TRBJ2-1, with a tentative D call TRBD2 (6 bases). The sequence derives from a human donor with non-small cell lung cancer who had a complete response to radiotherapy plus ipilimumab. The CDR3, as DNA: TGTGCCAGCAGATCGGGGACTCCGGGGGTACAGTTCTTC. Encoded protein: CASRSGTPGVQFF. The full variable domain, in which reference TRBV5-8 and TRBJ2-1 provide the parts outside the CDR3, is EAGVTQSPTHLIKTRGQQATLRCSPISGHTSVYWYQQALGLGLQFLLWYDEGEERNRGNFPPRFSGRQFPNYSSELNVNALELEDSALYLCASRSGTPGVQFFGPGTRLTVL.